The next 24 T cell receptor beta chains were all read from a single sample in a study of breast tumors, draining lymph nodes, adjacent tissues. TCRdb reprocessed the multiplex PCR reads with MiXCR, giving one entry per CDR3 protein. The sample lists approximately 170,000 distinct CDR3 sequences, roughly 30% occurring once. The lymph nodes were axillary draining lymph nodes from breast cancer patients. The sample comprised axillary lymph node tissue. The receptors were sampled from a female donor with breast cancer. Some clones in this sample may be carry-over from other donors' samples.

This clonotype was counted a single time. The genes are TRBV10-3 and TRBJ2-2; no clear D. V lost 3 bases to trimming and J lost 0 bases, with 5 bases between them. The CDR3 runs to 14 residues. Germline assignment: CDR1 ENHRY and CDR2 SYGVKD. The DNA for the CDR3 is TGTGCCATCAGTGACGTGGCGAACACCGGGGAGCTGTTTTTT. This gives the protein CAISDVANTGELFF.

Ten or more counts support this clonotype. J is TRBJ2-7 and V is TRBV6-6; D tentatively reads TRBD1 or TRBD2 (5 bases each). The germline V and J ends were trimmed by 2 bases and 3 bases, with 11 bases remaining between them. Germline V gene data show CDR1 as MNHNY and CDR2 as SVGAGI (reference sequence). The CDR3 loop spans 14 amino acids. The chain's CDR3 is CASSYPGPNYEQYF. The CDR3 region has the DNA TGTGCCAGCAGTTACCCGGGACCAAACTACGAGCAGTACTTC.

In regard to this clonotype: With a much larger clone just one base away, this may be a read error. The CDR3 is CASSHSGGRTYGYTF. CDR3 nucleotides: TGTGCCAGCAGTCACTCAGGCGGCAGAACCTATGGCTACACCTTC. The chain couples TRBV6-5 to TRBJ1-2, with D unresolved. CDR1 and CDR2 (germline): MNHEY, SVGAGI. The CDR3 has 15 residues.

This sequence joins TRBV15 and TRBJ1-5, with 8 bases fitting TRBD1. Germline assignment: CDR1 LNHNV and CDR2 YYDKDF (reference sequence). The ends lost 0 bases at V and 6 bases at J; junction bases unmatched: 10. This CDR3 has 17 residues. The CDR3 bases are TGTGCCACCAGCAGAGAATACAGGGGGGTAGGTAGTCAGCCCCAGCATTTT. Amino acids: CATSREYRGVGSQPQHF.

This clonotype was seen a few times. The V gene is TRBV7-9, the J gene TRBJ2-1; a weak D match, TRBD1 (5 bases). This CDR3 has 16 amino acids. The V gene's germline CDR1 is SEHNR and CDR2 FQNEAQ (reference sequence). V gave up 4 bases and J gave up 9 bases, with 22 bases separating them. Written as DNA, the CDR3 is TGTGCCAGCAGCTCCCCCGACAGTCATATTCGAAGTGAGCAGTTCTTC. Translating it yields CASSSPDSHIRSEQFF.

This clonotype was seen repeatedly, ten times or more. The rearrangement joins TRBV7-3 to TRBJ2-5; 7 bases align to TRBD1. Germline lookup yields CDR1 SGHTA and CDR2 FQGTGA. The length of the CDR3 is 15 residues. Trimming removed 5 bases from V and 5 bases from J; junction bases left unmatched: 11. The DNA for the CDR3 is TGTGCCAGCAGCCAAGGGGGCGTCGGGTTGGAGACCCAGTACTTC. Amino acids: CASSQGGVGLETQYF.

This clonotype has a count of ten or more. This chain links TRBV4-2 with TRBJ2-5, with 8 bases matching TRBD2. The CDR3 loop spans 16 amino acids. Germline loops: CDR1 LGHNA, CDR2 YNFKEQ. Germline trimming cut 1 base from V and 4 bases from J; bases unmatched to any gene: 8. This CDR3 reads CASSQGRKRELETQYF. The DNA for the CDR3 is TGTGCCAGCAGCCAAGGAAGGAAGCGGGAGCTAGAGACCCAGTACTTC.

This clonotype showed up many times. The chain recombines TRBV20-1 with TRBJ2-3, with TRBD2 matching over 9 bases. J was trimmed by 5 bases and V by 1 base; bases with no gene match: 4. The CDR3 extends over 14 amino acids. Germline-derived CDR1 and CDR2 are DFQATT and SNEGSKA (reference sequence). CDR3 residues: CSARGRGGVDTQYF. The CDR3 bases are TGCAGTGCTAGAGGGCGGGGGGGAGTAGATACGCAGTATTTT.

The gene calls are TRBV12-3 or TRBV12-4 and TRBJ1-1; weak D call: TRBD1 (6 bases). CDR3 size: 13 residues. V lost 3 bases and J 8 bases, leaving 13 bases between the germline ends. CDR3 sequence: CASSLMRGTEAFF. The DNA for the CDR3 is TGTGCCAGCAGTTTGATGAGGGGGACAGAAGCTTTCTTT.

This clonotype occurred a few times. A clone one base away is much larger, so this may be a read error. The CDR3 here is CASSHHTGGYEQYF. The CDR3 bases are TGTGCCAGCAGTCACCATACTGGGGGCTACGAGCAGTACTTC. The V gene is TRBV6-6, the J gene TRBJ2-7; D is perhaps TRBD1 or TRBD2 (5 bases each). V was clipped by 5 bases and J by 3 bases, with 14 bases between them. Germline V CDR1 and CDR2: MNHNY, SVGAGI (reference sequence). The CDR3 extends over 14 amino acids.

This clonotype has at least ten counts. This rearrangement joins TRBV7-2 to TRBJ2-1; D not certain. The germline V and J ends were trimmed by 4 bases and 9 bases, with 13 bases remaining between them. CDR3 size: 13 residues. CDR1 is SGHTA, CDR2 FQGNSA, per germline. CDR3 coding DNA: TGTGCCAGCAGCTCCGTTTACTTAAGTGAGCAGTTCTTC. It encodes CASSSVYLSEQFF.

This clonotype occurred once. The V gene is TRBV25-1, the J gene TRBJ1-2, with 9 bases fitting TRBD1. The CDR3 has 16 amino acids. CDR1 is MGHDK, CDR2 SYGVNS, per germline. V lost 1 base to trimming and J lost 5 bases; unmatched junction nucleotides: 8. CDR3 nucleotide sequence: TGTGCCAGCAGTGAATCGAGAACAGGGGGCCGGTATGGCTACACCTTC. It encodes CASSESRTGGRYGYTF.

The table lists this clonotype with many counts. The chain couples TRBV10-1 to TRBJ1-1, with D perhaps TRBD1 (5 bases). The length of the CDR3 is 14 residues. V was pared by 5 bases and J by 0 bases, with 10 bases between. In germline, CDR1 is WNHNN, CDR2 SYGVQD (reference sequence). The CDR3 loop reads CASSRGLMNTEAFF. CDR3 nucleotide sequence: TGCGCCAGCAGTCGGGGCCTGATGAACACTGAAGCTTTCTTT.

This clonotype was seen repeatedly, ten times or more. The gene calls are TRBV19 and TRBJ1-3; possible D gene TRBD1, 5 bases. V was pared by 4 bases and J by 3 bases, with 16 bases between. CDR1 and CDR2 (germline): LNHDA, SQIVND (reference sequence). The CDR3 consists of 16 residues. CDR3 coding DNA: TGTGCCAGTAGTACTGGAGGGGCCGGAGGTGGAAACACCATATATTTT. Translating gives CASSTGGAGGGNTIYF. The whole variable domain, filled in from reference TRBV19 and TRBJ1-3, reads DGGITQSPKYLFRKEGQNVTLSCEQNLNHDAMYWYRQDPGQGLRLIYYSQIVNDFQKGDIAEGYSVSREKKESFPLTVTSAQKNPTAFYLCASSTGGAGGGNTIYFGEGSWLTVV.

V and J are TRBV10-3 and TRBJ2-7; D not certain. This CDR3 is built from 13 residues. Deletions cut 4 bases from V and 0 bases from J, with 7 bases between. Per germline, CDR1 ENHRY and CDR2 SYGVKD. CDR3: CAISVEDSYEQYF. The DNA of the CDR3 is TGTGCCATCAGTGTAGAAGACTCCTACGAGCAGTACTTC.

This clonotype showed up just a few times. Here the CDR3 DNA reads TGTGCCAGCAGCGTAGCGGCTGTGGGAGAGCAGTACTTC. Protein product: CASSVAAVGEQYF. The chain links TRBV9 to TRBJ2-5; D perhaps matches TRBD2 (5 bases). The CDR3 sequence is 13 residues long. Deletions cut 0 bases from V and 11 bases from J, with 14 bases between. CDR1 is SGDLS and CDR2 is YYNGEE in the germline V gene.

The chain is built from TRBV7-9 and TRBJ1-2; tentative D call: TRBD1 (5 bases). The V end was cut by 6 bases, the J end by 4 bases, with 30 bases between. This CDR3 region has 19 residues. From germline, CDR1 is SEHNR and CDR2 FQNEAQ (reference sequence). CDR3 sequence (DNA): TGTGCCAGCAGACGAGGGGTAGTGATGGAACGATGGGTAACCTATGGCTACACCTTC. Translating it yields CASRRGVVMERWVTYGYTF.

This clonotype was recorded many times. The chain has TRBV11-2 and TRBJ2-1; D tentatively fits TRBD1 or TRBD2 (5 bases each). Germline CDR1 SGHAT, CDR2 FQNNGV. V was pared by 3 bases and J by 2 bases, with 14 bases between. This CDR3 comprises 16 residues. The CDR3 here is CASSLVPGTTYNEQFF. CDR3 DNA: TGTGCCAGCAGCTTGGTGCCCGGGACGACCTACAATGAGCAGTTCTTC.

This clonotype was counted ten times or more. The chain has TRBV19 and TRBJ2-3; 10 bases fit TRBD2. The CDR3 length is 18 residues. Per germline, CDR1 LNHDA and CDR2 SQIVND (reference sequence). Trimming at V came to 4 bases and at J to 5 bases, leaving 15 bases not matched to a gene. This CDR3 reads CASSTSRTSGSLRDTQYF. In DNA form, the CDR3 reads TGTGCCAGTAGTACTTCCCGGACTAGCGGCAGCCTGAGAGATACGCAGTATTTT.

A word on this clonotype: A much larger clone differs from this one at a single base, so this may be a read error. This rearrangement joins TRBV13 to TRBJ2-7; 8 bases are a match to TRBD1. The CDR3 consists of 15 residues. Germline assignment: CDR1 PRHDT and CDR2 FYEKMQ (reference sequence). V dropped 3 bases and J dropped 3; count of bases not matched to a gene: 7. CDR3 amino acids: CASSFPGTGIYEQYF. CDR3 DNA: TGTGCCAGCAGCTTTCCCGGGACAGGCATCTACGAGCAGTACTTC.

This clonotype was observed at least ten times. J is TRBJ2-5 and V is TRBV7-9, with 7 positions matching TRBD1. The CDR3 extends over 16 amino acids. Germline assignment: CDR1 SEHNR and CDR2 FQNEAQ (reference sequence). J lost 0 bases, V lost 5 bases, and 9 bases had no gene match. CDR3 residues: CASSPWGDRDQETQYF. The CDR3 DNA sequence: TGTGCCAGCAGCCCATGGGGAGACAGGGACCAAGAGACCCAGTACTTC.

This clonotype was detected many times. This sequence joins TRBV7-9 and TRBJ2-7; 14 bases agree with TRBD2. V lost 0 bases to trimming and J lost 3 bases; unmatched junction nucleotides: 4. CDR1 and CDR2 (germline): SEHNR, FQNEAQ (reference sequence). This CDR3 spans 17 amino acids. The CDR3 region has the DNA TGTGCCAGCAGCTTAGCGCCAGGGACTAGCGGGAGCTACGAGCAGTACTTC. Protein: CASSLAPGTSGSYEQYF.

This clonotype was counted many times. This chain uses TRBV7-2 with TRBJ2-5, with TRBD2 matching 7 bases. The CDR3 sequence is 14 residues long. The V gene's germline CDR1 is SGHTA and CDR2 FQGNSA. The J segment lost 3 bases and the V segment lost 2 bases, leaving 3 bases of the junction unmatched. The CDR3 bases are TGTGCCAGCAGCTTAACGGGGGGAGAAGAGACCCAGTACTTC. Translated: CASSLTGGEETQYF.

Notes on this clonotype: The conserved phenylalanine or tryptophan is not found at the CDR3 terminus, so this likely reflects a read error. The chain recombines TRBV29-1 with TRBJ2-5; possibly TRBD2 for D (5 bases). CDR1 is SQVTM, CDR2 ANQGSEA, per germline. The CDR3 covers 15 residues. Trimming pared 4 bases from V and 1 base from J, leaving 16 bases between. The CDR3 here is CSVGRGRPFQETQYL. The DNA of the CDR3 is TGCAGCGTTGGAAGAGGGCGGCCTTTCCAAGAGACCCAGTACCTC.